This entry concerns a single TCR beta chain. TCRdb keeps only in-frame clones here, not all; method: immunoSEQ multiplex PCR. The sample has about 94,000 clones; more than 80% are singletons. The length of the CDR3 is 14 residues. Germline V gives CDR1 SGHNT, CDR2 YYREEE (reference sequence). Trimming shortened V by 3 bases and J by 4 bases, and 12 bases separated the two germline ends. The data originate from a study of blood T cell repertoires in COVID-19. This clonotype was obtained from a woman of 80 years or more with acute or convalescent COVID-19. The sample consisted of peripheral blood. The V and J genes are TRBV5-4 and TRBJ2-3; perhaps TRBD2 as D (5 bases). The CDR3 reads CASSSIVGADTQYF. CDR3 sequence (DNA): TGTGCCAGCAGCTCTATTGTCGGGGCAGATACGCAGTATTTT. The full variable domain, its missing parts supplied by reference TRBV5-4 and TRBJ2-3, is ETGVTQSPTHLIKTRGQQVTLRCSSQSGHNTVSWYQQALGQGPQFIFQYYREEENGRGNFPPRFSGLQFPNYSSELNVNALELDDSALYLCASSSIVGADTQYFGPGTRLTVL.